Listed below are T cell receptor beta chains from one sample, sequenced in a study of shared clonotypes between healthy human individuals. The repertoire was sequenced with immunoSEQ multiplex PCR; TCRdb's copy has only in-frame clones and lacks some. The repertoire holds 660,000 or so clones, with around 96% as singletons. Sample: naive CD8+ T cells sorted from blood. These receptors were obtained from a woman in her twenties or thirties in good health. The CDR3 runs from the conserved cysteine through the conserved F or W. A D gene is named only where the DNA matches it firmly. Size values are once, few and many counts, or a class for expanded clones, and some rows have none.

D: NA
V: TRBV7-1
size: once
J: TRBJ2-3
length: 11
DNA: TGTGCCAGCAGCTACACAGATACGCAGTATTTT
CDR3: CASSYTDTQYF

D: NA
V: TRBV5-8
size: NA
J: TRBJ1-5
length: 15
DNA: TGTGCCAGCCGAAGCTTCACCATAAGCAATCAGCCCCAGCATTTT
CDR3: CASRSFTISNQPQHF

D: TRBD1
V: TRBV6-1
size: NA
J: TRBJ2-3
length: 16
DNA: TGTGCCAGCAGTGAGACGACAGGGCGGAGAACAGATACGCAGTATTTT
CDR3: CASSETTGRRTDTQYF

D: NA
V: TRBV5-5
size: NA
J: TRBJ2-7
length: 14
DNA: TGTGCCAGCAGCTTGGAGGTTAGAGCCTACGAGCAGTACTTC
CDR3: CASSLEVRAYEQYF

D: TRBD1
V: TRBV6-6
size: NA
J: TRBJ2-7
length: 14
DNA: TGTGCCAGCAGCCCCGGACAGGGGGGCTACGAGCAGTACTTC
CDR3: CASSPGQGGYEQYF

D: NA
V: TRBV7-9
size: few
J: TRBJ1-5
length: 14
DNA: TGTGCCAGCAGCGCCGTAGGGGGCAATCAGCCCCAGCATTTT
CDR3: CASSAVGGNQPQHF

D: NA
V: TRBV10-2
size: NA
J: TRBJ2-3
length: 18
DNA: TGCGCCAGCAGTGACGGCGGCTTCAGTGTTGACTTCACAGATACGCAGTATTTT
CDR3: CASSDGGFSVDFTDTQYF

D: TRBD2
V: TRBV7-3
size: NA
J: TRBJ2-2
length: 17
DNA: TGTGCCAGCAGCAAGGGACTAGCGGGAGGGAACACCGGGGAGCTGTTTTTT
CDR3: CASSKGLAGGNTGELFF

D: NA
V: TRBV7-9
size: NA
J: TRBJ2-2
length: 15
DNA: TGTGCCAGCAGCTTGGACATTCCTAACACCGGGGAGCTGTTTTTT
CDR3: CASSLDIPNTGELFF

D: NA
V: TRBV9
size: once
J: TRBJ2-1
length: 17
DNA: TGTGCCAGCAGCGTAGGGGGCGGGTGGGGCTCCTACAATGAGCAGTTCTTC
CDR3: CASSVGGGWGSYNEQFF

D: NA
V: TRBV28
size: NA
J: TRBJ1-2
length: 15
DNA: TGTGCCAGCGGTAGTATCGAGGACAGTTTTTATGGCTACACCTTC
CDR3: CASGSIEDSFYGYTF